Presented here are 14 T cell receptor beta chains from one specimen sequenced in a study of blood T cell repertoires in COVID-19. TCRdb keeps only in-frame clones here, not all; method: immunoSEQ multiplex PCR. The table records over 300,000 clones, 70% to 90% of them present only once. The sample comprised peripheral blood. The receptors shown here come from a man in his forties with acute or convalescent COVID-19.

The V call is TRBV7-8, the J call TRBJ2-1; 13 bases agree with TRBD2. Germline lookup yields CDR1 SGHVS and CDR2 FQNEAQ. The CDR3 has 14 amino acids. The V segment lost 5 bases and the J segment 9 bases; nucleotides outside the gene matches: 4. This CDR3 is CASSPWTSGGEQFF. The CDR3, as DNA: TGTGCCAGCAGCCCGTGGACTAGCGGGGGTGAGCAGTTCTTC.

This chain links TRBV18 with TRBJ1-1; 8 nucleotides agree with TRBD1. V was pared by 2 bases and J by 4 bases, with 6 bases of the junction left unmatched. The CDR3 has 15 amino acids. Germline CDR1 and CDR2: KGHSH and LQKENI. The CDR3 DNA reads as TGTGCCAGCTCACCAATAACAGGGGGGAGCACTGAAGCTTTCTTT. This translates into CASSPITGGSTEAFF.

The rearrangement uses TRBV30 and TRBJ1-2; TRBD1 matches 7 bases. Germline CDR1 is GTSNPN and CDR2 is SVGIG (reference sequence). After removal of 0 bases from V and 4 bases from J, the junction contained 11 bases not matched to a gene. There are 16 residues in the CDR3. The CDR3 sequence: CAWSVRQTGPLYGYTF. The CDR3 DNA reads TGTGCCTGGAGTGTACGACAGACAGGGCCCCTCTATGGCTACACCTTC.

The J gene is TRBJ1-4, the V gene TRBV4-1; D is ambiguous. Germline assignment: CDR1 MGHRA and CDR2 YSYEKL. The CDR3 consists of 11 residues. V was shortened by 4 bases and J by 5 bases, with 2 bases between the two germline ends. The CDR3 DNA sequence: TGCGCCAGCAGCCTAAATGAAAAACTGTTTTTT. It encodes CASSLNEKLFF.

The V call is TRBV5-8, the J call TRBJ1-5; D remains ambiguous. V shed 4 bases and J shed 3 bases, with 11 bases lying between them. This CDR3 contains 14 residues. Germline CDR1 reads SGHTS; CDR2 reads YDEGEE. Here the CDR3 DNA reads TGTGCCAGCAGCCCCGGTCTCTTCAATCAGCCCCAGCATTTT. Amino acid sequence: CASSPGLFNQPQHF. The variable domain in full, completed from reference TRBV5-8 and TRBJ1-5, reads EAGVTQSPTHLIKTRGQQATLRCSPISGHTSVYWYQQALGLGLQFLLWYDEGEERNRGNFPPRFSGRQFPNYSSELNVNALELEDSALYLCASSPGLFNQPQHFGDGTRLSIL.

The chain employs TRBV6-4 and TRBJ2-7; D is unclear. CDR3 length: 14 residues. The V and J ends lost 2 bases and 2 bases respectively, with 10 bases between them. Germline CDR1 and CDR2: MRHNA and SNTAGT. CDR3 sequence (DNA): TGTGCCAGCAGTGACAGGTCGAGCGCCTACGAGCAGTACTTC. This encodes CASSDRSSAYEQYF.

The chain uses TRBV15 and TRBJ1-5; 9 bases align to TRBD1. Trimming took 5 bases from V and 4 from J; bases not matched to a gene: 6. CDR3 length: 15 residues. Germline CDR1 reads LNHNV; CDR2 reads YYDKDF (reference sequence). The chain's CDR3 is CATSWGQGFNQPQHF. The CDR3, as DNA: TGTGCCACCAGCTGGGGACAGGGATTTAATCAGCCCCAGCATTTT.

The chain joins TRBV13 to TRBJ2-2, with 8 bases that match TRBD2. V lost 7 bases to trimming and J lost 2 bases; unmatched junction nucleotides: 6. This CDR3 contains 15 residues. The V gene's germline CDR1 is PRHDT and CDR2 FYEKMQ (reference sequence). CDR3 DNA: TGTGCCAGCACAGGCGGACTAGCAAACACCGGGGAGCTGTTTTTT. Its translation: CASTGGLANTGELFF.

The gene calls are TRBV15 and TRBJ1-2; D is possibly TRBD1 (5 bases). The CDR3 totals 17 residues. Germline-derived CDR1 and CDR2 are LNHNV and YYDKDF (reference sequence). Trimming stripped 1 base from V and 8 bases from J, with 23 bases between. CDR3 coding DNA: TGTGCCACCAGCAGAGGGGGGGGAGACCGGGTCCGTGACGGCTACACCTTC. This sequence encodes CATSRGGGDRVRDGYTF.

The CDR3 is CASSLSWDRVGNEQFF. The CDR3 coding sequence is TGTGCCAGCAGTTTATCGTGGGACAGGGTGGGCAATGAGCAGTTCTTC. The chain couples TRBV27 to TRBJ2-1, with TRBD1 identical over 9 bases. The J segment lost 6 bases and the V segment lost 0 bases, leaving 6 bases of the junction unmatched. The CDR3 contains 16 residues. The germline V gene has CDR1 MNHEY and CDR2 SMNVEV (reference sequence).

J is TRBJ2-3 and V is TRBV7-8, with TRBD2 identical over 14 bases. The germline gives CDR1 SGHVS, CDR2 FQNEAQ. The CDR3 contains 14 residues. The trim removed 5 bases at V and 9 bases at J, leaving 4 bases unmatched. The CDR3 sequence: CASSPGLAGETQYF. The CDR3 DNA is TGTGCCAGCAGCCCGGGACTAGCGGGAGAGACGCAGTATTTT.

This chain links TRBV28 with TRBJ2-1, with TRBD2 matching 11 bases. Germline V gives CDR1 MDHEN, CDR2 SYDVKM. The trim removed 3 bases at V and 5 bases at J, leaving 6 bases unmatched. The CDR3 covers 16 residues. The DNA of the CDR3 is TGTGCCAGCAGTTTTAGCGGGGGGGCTGGTGACAATGAGCAGTTCTTC. It encodes CASSFSGGAGDNEQFF. The full variable domain, rest sourced from reference TRBV28 and TRBJ2-1, is DVKVTQSSRYLVKRTGEKVFLECVQDMDHENMFWYRQDPGLGLRLIYFSYDVKMKEKGDIPEGYSVSREKKERFSLILESASTNQTSMYLCASSFSGGAGDNEQFFGPGTRLTVL.

The V and J genes are TRBV6-5 and TRBJ1-2, with a tentative D call TRBD1 (5 bases). Germline assignment: CDR1 MNHEY and CDR2 SVGAGI. This CDR3 has 12 residues. V shed 3 bases and J shed 8 bases, with 10 bases lying between them. The CDR3 sequence: CASSYGGIGYTF. Here the CDR3 DNA reads TGTGCCAGCAGTTATGGGGGGATCGGCTACACCTTC.

The V call is TRBV30, the J call TRBJ2-7; TRBD1 aligns across 9 bases. The CDR3 totals 14 residues. The V gene's germline CDR1 is GTSNPN and CDR2 SVGIG (reference sequence). The ends lost 3 bases at V and 2 bases at J; junction bases unmatched: 5. The CDR3 coding sequence is TGTGCCTGGAGCGGCAGGGACAGGGCCTACGAGCAGTACTTC. Protein: CAWSGRDRAYEQYF.